Shown below are 8 T cell receptor beta chains from a single sample sequenced in a study of blood T cell repertoires in COVID-19. The method was immunoSEQ multiplex PCR; TCRdb's version includes in-frame clones alone and lacks a portion of them. The table has about 220,000 clones, around 91% seen once. The sample comprised PBMCs or T cells enriched from blood (not recorded which). These receptors all come from a man aged 25 to 40 who had been exposed to COVID-19.

The chain combines TRBV7-3 with TRBJ2-2; 7 nucleotides match TRBD2. Trimming removed 10 bases from V and 0 bases from J; junction bases left unmatched: 8. Germline V gene lookup returns CDR1 SGHTA and CDR2 FQGTGA. CDR3 length: 15 amino acids. The CDR3 nucleotides are TGTGCCACTCGAGGGCGGGGGACGAACACCGGGGAGCTGTTTTTT. Protein product: CATRGRGTNTGELFF.

CDR3 nucleotide sequence: TGTGCCAGCAGCGTAGAGCCAACGCCCTACACCATATATTTT. Amino acids: CASSVEPTPYTIYF. The chain recombines TRBV9 with TRBJ1-3; D remains ambiguous. Germline lookup yields CDR1 SGDLS and CDR2 YYNGEE. Trimming pared 0 bases from V and 8 bases from J, leaving 12 bases between. The CDR3 runs 14 residues.

This clone turned up a few times. This chain links TRBV6-5 with TRBJ1-3, with D hard to call. This CDR3 is built from 13 residues. Germline-derived CDR1 and CDR2 are MNHEY and SVGAGI. V shed 8 bases and J shed 3 bases, with 11 bases lying between them. CDR3 coding DNA: TGTGCCAGCTCCCGGGATATTGGAAACACCATATATTTT. Protein: CASSRDIGNTIYF.

The rearrangement links TRBV11-2 to TRBJ2-7, with 10 positions matching TRBD1. This CDR3 has 12 residues. Germline values: CDR1 SGHAT, CDR2 FQNNGV. The junction had 4 bases not matched to a gene; V was cut back by 4 bases and J by 10 bases. Here the CDR3 reads CASSSGQGSQYF. The CDR3 nucleotides read TGTGCCAGCAGCTCGGGACAGGGGAGCCAGTACTTC.

This chain connects TRBV2 to TRBJ2-2; perhaps TRBD1 as D (5 bases). V gave up 8 bases and J gave up 4 bases, with 14 bases separating them. In germline, CDR1 is SNHLY, CDR2 FYNNEI. The CDR3 is 14 residues long. This CDR3 reads CASVLTDTTGELFF. The CDR3, as DNA: TGTGCCAGCGTTTTGACAGACACCACCGGGGAGCTGTTTTTT.

This chain links TRBV11-2 with TRBJ1-5, with 9 bases matching TRBD1. Germline V CDR1 and CDR2: SGHAT, FQNNGV. V lost 2 bases and J lost 4; bases outside the gene matches: 3. This CDR3 is 15 amino acids long. The DNA of the CDR3 is TGTGCCAGCAGCTTAAACAGGGGGCTTAATCAGCCCCAGCATTTT. Its translation is CASSLNRGLNQPQHF.

J is TRBJ2-5 and V is TRBV25-1; TRBD1 agrees at 7 bases. Trimming at V came to 8 bases and at J to 5 bases, leaving 5 bases not matched to a gene. CDR3 length equals 12 residues. Germline V gene sequence: CDR1 MGHDK, CDR2 SYGVNS. CDR3 sequence (DNA): TGTGCCAGCCGCAAACAGGGGGAGACCCAGTACTTC. Encoded protein: CASRKQGETQYF.

The gene calls are TRBV11-3 and TRBJ2-1; a weak D match, TRBD2 (6 bases). V was trimmed by 5 bases and J by 1 base, leaving 15 bases between them. The CDR3 runs 16 residues. Germline V gives CDR1 SGHNT, CDR2 YENEEA. The CDR3 here is CASSQYGGNSYNEQFF. The CDR3 DNA sequence: TGTGCCAGCAGCCAATACGGGGGAAATTCCTACAATGAGCAGTTCTTC.